This T cell receptor (beta chain) was captured by sequencing in a study of blood T cell repertoires in COVID-19. V was shortened by 0 bases and J by 3 bases, with 8 bases between the two germline ends. CDR1 LNHNV and CDR2 YYDKDF come from the germline V gene (reference sequence). This CDR3 contains 15 residues. Data came from immunoSEQ multiplex PCR; TCRdb stores just in-frame clones and leaves some out. The table records roughly 74,000 clones, about 91% of them present only once. This chain connects TRBV15 to TRBJ2-2; the D is unclear. Sequencing used peripheral blood. The TCR was taken from an elderly woman with active or convalescent COVID-19. The CDR3 region is CATSRDKRYTGELFF. CDR3 DNA: TGTGCCACCAGCAGAGATAAGAGGTACACCGGGGAGCTGTTTTTT. Full variable domain (remainder filled in from reference TRBV15 and TRBJ2-2): DAMVIQNPRYQVTQFGKPVTLSCSQTLNHNVMYWYQQKSSQAPKLLFHYYDKDFNNEADTPDNFQSRRPNTSFCFLDIRSPGLGDTAMYLCATSRDKRYTGELFFGEGSRLTVL.